A single sample gave rise to the 7 T cell receptor beta chains below, sequenced in a study of T cell repertoires in cytomegalovirus infection. A single record per CDR3 protein comes from TCRdb applying MiXCR to the reads. The sample has approximately 500,000 distinct CDR3 sequences, about 30% seen once. The sample taken for sequencing was PBMCs. Receptor source: a human donor in good health (CMV status not recorded). Some clones in this sample may be carry-over from other donors' samples.

The rearrangement links TRBV29-1 to TRBJ2-7; unclear D gene. V lost 5 bases, J lost 2 bases, and 7 bases lay in between. Germline loops: CDR1 SQVTM, CDR2 ANQGSEA. There are 11 residues in the CDR3. CDR3 coding DNA: TGCAGCGTTTCCCAGACCTACGAGCAGTACTTC. It specifies CSVSQTYEQYF.

This clonotype was seen a few times. The chain recombines TRBV7-2 with TRBJ1-2; D gene unclear. The CDR3 sequence is 16 residues long. V lost 5 bases and J lost 8, with 24 bases in between. The germline V gene encodes CDR1 SGHTA and CDR2 FQGNSA. DNA for the CDR3: TGTGCCAGCAGCCGTCTATTGGACGTTCGACTTCGAGGCTACACCTTC. Translation gives CASSRLLDVRLRGYTF.

This clonotype was seen more than once but under ten times. The genes are TRBV6-1 and TRBJ1-3; D remains ambiguous. The CDR3 consists of 15 residues. V was clipped by 5 bases and J by 4 bases, with 15 bases between them. Germline CDR1 MNHNS, CDR2 SASEGT. CDR3 nucleotide sequence: TGTGCCAGCAGTTCCGAAACAGCATTCGGAAACACCATATATTTT. This gives the protein CASSSETAFGNTIYF.

V gene TRBV11-2 combines with J gene TRBJ2-7, with 7 bases fitting TRBD2. V trimming: 4 bases; J trimming: 3 bases; junction bases outside the gene matches: 12. Looked up from germline, CDR1 is SGHAT and CDR2 is FQNNGV. CDR3 length: 16 residues. The CDR3 DNA reads as TGTGCCAGCAGCTCGCCCTTAGGAGCGGGGCTCTACGAGCAGTACTTC. Amino acid sequence: CASSSPLGAGLYEQYF. Together with reference TRBV11-2 and TRBJ2-7, the CDR3 gives the full variable domain: EAGVAQSPRYKIIEKRQSVAFWCNPISGHATLYWYQQILGQGPKLLIQFQNNGVVDDSQLPKDRFSAERLKGVDSTLKIQPAKLEDSAVYLCASSSPLGAGLYEQYFGPGTRLTVT.

The chain links TRBV20-1 to TRBJ2-7; D remains unclear. This CDR3 contains 13 residues. Germline values: CDR1 DFQATT, CDR2 SNEGSKA (reference sequence). Trimming shortened V by 1 base and J by 2 bases, and 9 bases separated the two germline ends. CDR3 DNA: TGCAGTGCTAGAGTCGGAGCCCCCTACGAGCAGTACTTC. Translating it yields CSARVGAPYEQYF.

This clonotype has at least ten counts. The chain has TRBV7-9 and TRBJ1-5; D is unclear. CDR1 and CDR2 from the germline V gene are SEHNR and FQNEAQ (reference sequence). The CDR3 has 16 residues. V lost 1 base, J lost 1 base, and 11 bases lay in between. For the CDR3, the DNA is TGTGCCAGCAGCTTAGTAAGTGGGAGAAGCAATCAGCCCCAGCATTTT. This encodes CASSLVSGRSNQPQHF. The variable domain in full, completed from reference TRBV7-9 and TRBJ1-5, reads DTGVSQNPRHKITKRGQNVTFRCDPISEHNRLYWYRQTLGQGPEFLTYFQNEAQLEKSRLLSDRFSAERPKGSFSTLEIQRTEQGDSAMYLCASSLVSGRSNQPQHFGDGTRLSIL.

A few counts support this clonotype. The gene calls are TRBV7-2 and TRBJ2-1; D is tentatively TRBD1 or TRBD2 (5 bases each). V lost 5 bases and J 6 bases, leaving 14 bases between the germline ends. The CDR3 runs 14 residues. The germline V gene has CDR1 SGHTA and CDR2 FQGNSA. The CDR3 DNA reads TGTGCCAGCAGCAGGACCGGGACGAGCAATGAGCAGTTCTTC. Translation gives CASSRTGTSNEQFF. Full variable domain (missing parts from reference TRBV7-2 and TRBJ2-1): GAGVSQSPSNKVTEKGKDVELRCDPISGHTALYWYRQSLGQGLEFLIYFQGNSAPDKSGLPSDRFSAERTGGSVSTLTIQRTQQEDSAVYLCASSRTGTSNEQFFGPGTRLTVL.